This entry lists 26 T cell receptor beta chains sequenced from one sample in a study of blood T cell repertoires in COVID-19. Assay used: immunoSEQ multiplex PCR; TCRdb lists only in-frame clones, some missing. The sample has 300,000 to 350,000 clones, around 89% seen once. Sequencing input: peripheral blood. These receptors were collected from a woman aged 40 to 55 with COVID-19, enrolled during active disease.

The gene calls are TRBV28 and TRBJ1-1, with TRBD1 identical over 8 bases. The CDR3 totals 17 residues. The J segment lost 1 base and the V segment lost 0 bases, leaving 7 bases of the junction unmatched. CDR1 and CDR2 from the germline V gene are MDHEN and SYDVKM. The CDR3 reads CASSLWSVTGENTEAFF. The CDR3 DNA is TGTGCCAGCAGTTTATGGAGTGTGACAGGGGAGAACACTGAAGCTTTCTTT. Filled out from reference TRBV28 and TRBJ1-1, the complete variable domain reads DVKVTQSSRYLVKRTGEKVFLECVQDMDHENMFWYRQDPGLGLRLIYFSYDVKMKEKGDIPEGYSVSREKKERFSLILESASTNQTSMYLCASSLWSVTGENTEAFFGQGTRLTVV.

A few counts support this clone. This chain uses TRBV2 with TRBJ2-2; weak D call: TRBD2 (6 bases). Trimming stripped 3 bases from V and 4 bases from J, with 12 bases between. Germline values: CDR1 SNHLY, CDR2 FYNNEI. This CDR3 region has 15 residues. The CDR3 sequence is CASSEEGRPTGELFF. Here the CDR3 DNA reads TGTGCCAGCAGTGAGGAGGGGAGGCCCACCGGGGAGCTGTTTTTT. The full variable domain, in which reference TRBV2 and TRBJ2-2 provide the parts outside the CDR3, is EPEVTQTPSHQVTQMGQEVILRCVPISNHLYFYWYRQILGQKVEFLVSFYNNEISEKSEIFDDQFSVERPDGSNFTLKIRSTKLEDSAMYFCASSEEGRPTGELFFGEGSRLTVL.

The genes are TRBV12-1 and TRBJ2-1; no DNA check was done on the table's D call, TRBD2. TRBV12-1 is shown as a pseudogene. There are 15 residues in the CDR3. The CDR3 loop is CASTPLVAGENEQFF. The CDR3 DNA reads TGTGCCAGCACCCCTCTAGTTGCGGGAGAGAATGAGCAGTTCTTC.

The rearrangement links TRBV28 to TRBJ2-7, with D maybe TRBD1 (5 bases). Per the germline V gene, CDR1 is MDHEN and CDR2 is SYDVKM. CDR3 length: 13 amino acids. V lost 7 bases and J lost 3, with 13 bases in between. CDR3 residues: CASMKQASYEQYF. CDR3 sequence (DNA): TGTGCCAGCATGAAACAGGCTAGCTACGAGCAGTACTTC.

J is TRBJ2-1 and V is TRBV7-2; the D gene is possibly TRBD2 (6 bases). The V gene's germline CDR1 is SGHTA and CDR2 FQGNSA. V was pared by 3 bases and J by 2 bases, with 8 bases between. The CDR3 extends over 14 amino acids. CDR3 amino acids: CASSLPSAYNEQFF. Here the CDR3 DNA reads TGTGCCAGCAGCTTGCCTAGCGCCTACAATGAGCAGTTCTTC.

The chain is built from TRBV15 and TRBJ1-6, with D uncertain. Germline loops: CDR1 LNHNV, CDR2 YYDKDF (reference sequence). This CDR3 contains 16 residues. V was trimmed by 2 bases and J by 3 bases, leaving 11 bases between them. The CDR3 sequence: CATSRPRTLYNSPLHF. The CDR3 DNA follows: TGTGCCACCAGCAGACCGAGGACTCTCTATAATTCACCCCTCCACTTT.

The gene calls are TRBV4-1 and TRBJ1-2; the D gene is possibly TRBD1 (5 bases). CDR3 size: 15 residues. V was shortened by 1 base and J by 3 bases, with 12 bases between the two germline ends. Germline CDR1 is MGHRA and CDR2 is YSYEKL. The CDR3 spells CASSQVGRADYGYTF. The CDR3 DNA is TGCGCCAGCAGCCAAGTAGGCAGGGCCGACTATGGCTACACCTTC.

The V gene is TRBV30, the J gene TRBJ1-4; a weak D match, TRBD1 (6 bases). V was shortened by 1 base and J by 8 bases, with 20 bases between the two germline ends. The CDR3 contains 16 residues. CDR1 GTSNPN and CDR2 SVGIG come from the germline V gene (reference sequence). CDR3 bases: TGTGCCTGGAGTGCCCTGGGGAGGGGGTCGGGGGAAAAACTGTTTTTT. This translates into CAWSALGRGSGEKLFF.

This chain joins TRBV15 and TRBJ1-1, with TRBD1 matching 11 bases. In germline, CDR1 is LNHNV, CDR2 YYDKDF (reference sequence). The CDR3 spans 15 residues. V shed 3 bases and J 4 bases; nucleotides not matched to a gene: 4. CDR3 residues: CATSRGQGVGTEAFF. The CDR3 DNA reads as TGTGCCACCAGCAGGGGACAGGGGGTAGGCACTGAAGCTTTCTTT. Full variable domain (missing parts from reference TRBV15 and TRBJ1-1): DAMVIQNPRYQVTQFGKPVTLSCSQTLNHNVMYWYQQKSSQAPKLLFHYYDKDFNNEADTPDNFQSRRPNTSFCFLDIRSPGLGDTAMYLCATSRGQGVGTEAFFGQGTRLTVV.

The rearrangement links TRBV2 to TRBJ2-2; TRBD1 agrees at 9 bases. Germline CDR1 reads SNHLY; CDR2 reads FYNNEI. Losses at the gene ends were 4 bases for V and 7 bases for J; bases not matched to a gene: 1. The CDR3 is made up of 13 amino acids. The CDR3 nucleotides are TGTGCCAGCAGTGCGACAGGGGGCGGGGAGCTGTTTTTT. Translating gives CASSATGGGELFF.

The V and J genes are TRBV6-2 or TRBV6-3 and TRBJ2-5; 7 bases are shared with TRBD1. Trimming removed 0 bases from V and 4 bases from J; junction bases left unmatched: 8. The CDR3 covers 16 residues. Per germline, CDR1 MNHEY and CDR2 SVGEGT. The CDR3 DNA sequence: TGTGCCAGCAGTTACTCGCGACAGGGCAGAGCAGAGACCCAGTACTTC. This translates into CASSYSRQGRAETQYF.

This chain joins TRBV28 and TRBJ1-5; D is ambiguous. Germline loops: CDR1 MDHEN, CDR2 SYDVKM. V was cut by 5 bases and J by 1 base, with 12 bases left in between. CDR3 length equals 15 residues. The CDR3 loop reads CASSIRGRSNQPQHF. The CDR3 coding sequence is TGTGCCAGCAGTATTCGGGGTAGGAGCAATCAGCCCCAGCATTTT.

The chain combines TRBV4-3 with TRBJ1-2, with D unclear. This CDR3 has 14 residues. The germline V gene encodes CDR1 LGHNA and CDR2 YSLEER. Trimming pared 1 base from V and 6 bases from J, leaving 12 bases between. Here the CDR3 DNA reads TGCGCCAGCAGCCAAGGGATAAGCGCGGATGGCTACACCTTC. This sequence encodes CASSQGISADGYTF.

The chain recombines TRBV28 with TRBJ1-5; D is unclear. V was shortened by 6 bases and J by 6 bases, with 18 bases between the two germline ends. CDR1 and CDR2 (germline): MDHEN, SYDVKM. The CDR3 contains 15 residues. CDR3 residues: CASRRGAATGQPQHF. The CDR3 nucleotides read TGTGCCAGCAGACGCGGAGCGGCCACGGGTCAGCCCCAGCATTTT.

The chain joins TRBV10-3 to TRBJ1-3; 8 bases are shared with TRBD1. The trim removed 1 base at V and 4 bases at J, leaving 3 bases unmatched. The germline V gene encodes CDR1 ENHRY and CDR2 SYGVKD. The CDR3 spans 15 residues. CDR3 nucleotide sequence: TGTGCCATCAGTGAGTGGACAGGGTCAGGAAACACCATATATTTT. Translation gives CAISEWTGSGNTIYF.

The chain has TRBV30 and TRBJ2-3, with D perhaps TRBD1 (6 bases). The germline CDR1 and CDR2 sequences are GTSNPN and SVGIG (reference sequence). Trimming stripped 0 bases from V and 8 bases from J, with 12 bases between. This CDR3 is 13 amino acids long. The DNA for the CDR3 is TGTGCCTGGAGTGTAAGCAGGGGAGCTACGCAGTATTTT. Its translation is CAWSVSRGATQYF.

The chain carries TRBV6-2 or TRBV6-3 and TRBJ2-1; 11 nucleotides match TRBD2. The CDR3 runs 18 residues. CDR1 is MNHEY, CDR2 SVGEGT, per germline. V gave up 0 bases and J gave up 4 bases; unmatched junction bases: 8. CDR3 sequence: CASSYSSGLAGGYNEQFF. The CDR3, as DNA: TGTGCCAGCAGTTACTCGAGCGGCTTAGCGGGGGGGTACAATGAGCAGTTCTTC.

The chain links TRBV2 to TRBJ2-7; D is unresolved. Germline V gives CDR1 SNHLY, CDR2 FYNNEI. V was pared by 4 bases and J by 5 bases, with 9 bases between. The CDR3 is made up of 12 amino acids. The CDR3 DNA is TGTGCCAGCAGTGGAACGGGTCACGAGCAGTACTTC. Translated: CASSGTGHEQYF.

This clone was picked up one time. The CDR3 protein is CASSLTRAGYGYTF. Here the CDR3 DNA reads TGTGCCAGCAGCTTGACTAGGGCGGGCTATGGCTACACCTTC. This chain connects TRBV6-5 to TRBJ1-2, with no clear D. The CDR3 sequence is 14 residues long. Trimming pared 6 bases from V and 4 bases from J, leaving 15 bases between. Germline CDR1 MNHEY, CDR2 SVGAGI.

CDR3 region: CASSETGYRYEQYF. The DNA for the CDR3 is TGTGCCAGCAGTGAAACGGGGTATCGCTACGAGCAGTACTTC. The chain couples TRBV25-1 to TRBJ2-7, with TRBD2 as a possible D gene (5 bases). Looked up from germline, CDR1 is MGHDK and CDR2 is SYGVNS. V was shortened by 2 bases and J by 3 bases, with 11 bases between the two germline ends. This CDR3 has 14 residues.

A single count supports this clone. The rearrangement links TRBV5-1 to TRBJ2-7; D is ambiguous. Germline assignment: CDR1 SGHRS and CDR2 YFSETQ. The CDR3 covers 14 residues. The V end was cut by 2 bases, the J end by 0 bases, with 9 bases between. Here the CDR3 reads CASSFLPSSYEQYF. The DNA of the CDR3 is TGCGCCAGCAGCTTTCTTCCTAGCTCCTACGAGCAGTACTTC.

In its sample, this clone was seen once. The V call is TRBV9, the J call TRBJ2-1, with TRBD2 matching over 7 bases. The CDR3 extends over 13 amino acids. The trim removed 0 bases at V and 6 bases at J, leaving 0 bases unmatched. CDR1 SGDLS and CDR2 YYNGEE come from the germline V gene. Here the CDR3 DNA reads TGTGCCAGCAGCGTAGGGACTAGCAATGAGCAGTTCTTC. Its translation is CASSVGTSNEQFF.

The CDR3: CASSFLAPNEKLFF. CDR3 DNA: TGTGCCAGCAGCTTTCTGGCCCCTAATGAAAAACTGTTTTTT. This chain links TRBV7-9 with TRBJ1-4; no reliable D call. Germline CDR1 SEHNR, CDR2 FQNEAQ (reference sequence). The CDR3 spans 14 residues. V was cut by 3 bases and J by 3 bases, with 8 bases left in between.

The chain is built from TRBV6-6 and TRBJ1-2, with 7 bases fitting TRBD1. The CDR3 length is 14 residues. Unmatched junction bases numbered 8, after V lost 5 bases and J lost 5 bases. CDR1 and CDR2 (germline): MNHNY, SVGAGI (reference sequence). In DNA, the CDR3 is TGTGCCAGCAGTCTCGACAGGGTGCAGTATGGCTACACCTTC. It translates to CASSLDRVQYGYTF.

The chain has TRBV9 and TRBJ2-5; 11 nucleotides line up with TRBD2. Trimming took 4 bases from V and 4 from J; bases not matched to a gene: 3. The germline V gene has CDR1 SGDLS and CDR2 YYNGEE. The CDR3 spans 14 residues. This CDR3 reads CASSLAGGPETQYF. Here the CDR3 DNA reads TGTGCCAGCAGCTTAGCGGGAGGGCCAGAGACCCAGTACTTC.

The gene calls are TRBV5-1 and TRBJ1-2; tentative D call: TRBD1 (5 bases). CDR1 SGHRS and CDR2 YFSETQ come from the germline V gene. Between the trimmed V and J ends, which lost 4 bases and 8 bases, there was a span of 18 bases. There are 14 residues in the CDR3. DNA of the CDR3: TGCGCCAGCAGCGTGACAGCCTCTCTCGAGGGCTACACCTTC. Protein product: CASSVTASLEGYTF.